The 25 T cell receptor beta chains below were found in one sample sequenced in a study of shared clonotypes between healthy human individuals. Sequencing used immunoSEQ multiplex PCR; TCRdb keeps in-frame clones, though not all of them. Of millions of clones listed, more than 80% are singletons. What was sequenced was naive CD4+ T cells from PBMCs. This sample's subset: CD45RA+ positively selected. These receptors were taken from a man between 18 and 29 years old in good health. Some clones in this sample may be carry-over from other donors' samples.

The chain is built from TRBV6-1 and TRBJ2-7; D not certain. The V end lost 8 bases, the J end lost 0 bases, and 11 bases lay between the germline ends. The length of the CDR3 is 13 residues. From germline, CDR1 is MNHNS and CDR2 SASEGT. The CDR3 DNA follows: TGTGCCAGCGTGGTTTTGTCCTCCTACGAGCAGTACTTC. This translates into CASVVLSSYEQYF.

The chain recombines TRBV18 with TRBJ2-7; TRBD1 aligns across 9 bases. The CDR3 loop spans 16 amino acids. CDR1 KGHSH and CDR2 LQKENI come from the germline V gene. The V gene end was trimmed by 3 bases and the J gene end by 7 bases; junction bases not matched to a gene: 13. The CDR3 coding sequence is TGTGCCAGCTCACCTCAACGGGGACAGGGCCTGTGGGAGCAGTACTTC. It is translated as CASSPQRGQGLWEQYF.

This chain joins TRBV4-1 and TRBJ2-7; 7 bases agree with TRBD1. Germline V lookup: CDR1 MGHRA, CDR2 YSYEKL. The junction had 10 bases not matched to a gene; V was cut back by 8 bases and J by 0 bases. The CDR3 is made up of 15 amino acids. Written as DNA, the CDR3 is TGCGCCAGCTCGACGCCGGGACAGAGCTCCTACGAGCAGTACTTC. This encodes CASSTPGQSSYEQYF.

This clone was detected once. The chain couples TRBV19 to TRBJ2-1; 7 bases are a match to TRBD2. Germline assignment: CDR1 LNHDA and CDR2 SQIVND (reference sequence). This CDR3 region has 15 residues. With V trimmed by 3 bases and J by 3 bases, 5 bases remained unmatched. The CDR3 sequence: CASSILSGVYNEQFF. The CDR3, as DNA: TGTGCCAGTAGTATCTTGAGCGGGGTCTACAATGAGCAGTTCTTC.

The rearrangement joins TRBV30 to TRBJ1-4; TRBD1 matches at 8 bases. Germline values: CDR1 GTSNPN, CDR2 SVGIG (reference sequence). The V segment lost 4 bases and the J segment 11 bases; nucleotides outside the gene matches: 12. This CDR3 contains 14 residues. CDR3 protein: CAWNPDRGVRKLFF. The DNA of the CDR3 is TGTGCCTGGAACCCCGACAGGGGAGTGCGGAAACTGTTTTTT.

The rearrangement joins TRBV2 to TRBJ1-2; 12 bases fit TRBD1. Germline lookup yields CDR1 SNHLY and CDR2 FYNNEI. The CDR3 extends over 14 amino acids. The V and J ends lost 6 bases and 3 bases, in that order; junction bases with no gene match: 2. For the CDR3, the DNA is TGTGCCAGCAGGGGACAGGGGGCCCACTATGGCTACACCTTC. It is translated as CASRGQGAHYGYTF.

The chain joins TRBV28 to TRBJ1-5; D remains ambiguous. Germline assignment: CDR1 MDHEN and CDR2 SYDVKM. V dropped 3 bases and J dropped 6 bases, with 12 bases sitting between them. The length of the CDR3 is 14 residues. CDR3 in DNA: TGTGCCAGCAGTTTGGCGGGAATGGGTCAGCCCCAGCATTTT. This encodes CASSLAGMGQPQHF.

This chain uses TRBV4-2 with TRBJ2-5, with 8 bases matching TRBD2. This CDR3 comprises 14 residues. Germline CDR1 LGHNA, CDR2 YNFKEQ. With 8 bases clipped from V and 0 bases from J, the junction kept 5 bases outside the gene matches. The CDR3 nucleotides read TGTGCCAGCTCTACTAGCGGACACCAAGAGACCCAGTACTTC. This encodes CASSTSGHQETQYF.

The V gene is TRBV28, the J gene TRBJ2-3; tentatively, D is TRBD1 (6 bases). The CDR3 extends over 16 amino acids. Germline V gene data show CDR1 as MDHEN and CDR2 as SYDVKM. V dropped 5 bases and J dropped 2 bases, with 17 bases sitting between them. The CDR3 DNA is TGTGCCAGCAGTACGAGGGGGTCAATTTCCACAGATACGCAGTATTTT. This translates into CASSTRGSISTDTQYF.

For this clone: Other DNA sequences in this sample translate to the same CDR3. V gene TRBV10-1 combines with J gene TRBJ1-1; 8 positions agree with TRBD1. Germline assignment: CDR1 WNHNN and CDR2 SYGVQD (reference sequence). The CDR3 is 12 residues long. J lost 4 bases, V lost 6 bases, and 1 base had no gene match. CDR3 residues: CASRGQGTEAFF. In DNA, the CDR3 is TGCGCCAGCAGAGGACAGGGCACTGAAGCTTTCTTT.

This chain joins TRBV9 and TRBJ2-1, with a tentative D call TRBD1 (5 bases). The CDR3 extends over 14 amino acids. Germline lookup yields CDR1 SGDLS and CDR2 YYNGEE. V lost 4 bases, J lost 1 base, and 9 bases lay in between. The CDR3 spells CASSSKGSYNEQFF. CDR3 DNA sequence: TGTGCCAGCAGCTCAAAGGGGTCCTACAATGAGCAGTTCTTC.

This chain uses TRBV2 with TRBJ1-5; D remains unclear. CDR3 size: 15 residues. Trimming left V 2 bases short and J 5 bases short, with 13 bases between. Germline CDR1 SNHLY, CDR2 FYNNEI. The CDR3 sequence is CASSEFSPRDQPQHF. The CDR3 DNA follows: TGTGCCAGCAGTGAATTTTCACCCCGAGATCAGCCCCAGCATTTT. Full variable domain (outside the CDR3, taken from reference TRBV2 and TRBJ1-5): EPEVTQTPSHQVTQMGQEVILRCVPISNHLYFYWYRQILGQKVEFLVSFYNNEISEKSEIFDDQFSVERPDGSNFTLKIRSTKLEDSAMYFCASSEFSPRDQPQHFGDGTRLSIL.

About this clone itself: Other DNA variants within this sample encode the same CDR3. The chain links TRBV19 to TRBJ2-1; D remains ambiguous. The germline gives CDR1 LNHDA, CDR2 SQIVND (reference sequence). The CDR3 loop spans 14 amino acids. With 1 base removed from V and 3 bases from J, the gap between germline ends came to 7 bases. As DNA, the CDR3 is TGTGCCAGTAGTATAGCTGGGGTCTACAATGAGCAGTTCTTC. Amino acid sequence: CASSIAGVYNEQFF.

The V call is TRBV7-9, the J call TRBJ2-7; D ambiguous. This CDR3 is built from 12 residues. Trimming cost V 3 bases and J 5 bases, with 8 bases left between them. CDR1 and CDR2 (germline): SEHNR, FQNEAQ (reference sequence). The CDR3, as DNA: TGTGCCAGCAGCTTGCATGGCAACGAGCAGTACTTC. It encodes CASSLHGNEQYF. Drawing the rest from reference TRBV7-9 and TRBJ2-7, the complete variable domain is DTGVSQNPRHKITKRGQNVTFRCDPISEHNRLYWYRQTLGQGPEFLTYFQNEAQLEKSRLLSDRFSAERPKGSFSTLEIQRTEQGDSAMYLCASSLHGNEQYFGPGTRLTVT.

This chain connects TRBV7-8 to TRBJ2-7, with no clear D. The ends were cut back, 2 bases at V and 2 bases at J, with 1 base in the middle. The CDR3 is made up of 11 amino acids. Germline V lookup: CDR1 SGHVS, CDR2 FQNEAQ. DNA for the CDR3: TGTGCCAGCAGCTTACCCTACGAGCAGTACTTC. Protein sequence: CASSLPYEQYF. Full variable domain (rest looked up from reference TRBV7-8 and TRBJ2-7): GAGVSQSPRYKVAKRGQDVALRCDPISGHVSLFWYQQALGQGPEFLTYFQNEAQLDKSGLPSDRFFAERPEGSVSTLKIQRTQQEDSAVYLCASSLPYEQYFGPGTRLTVT.

This CDR3 reads CAWSPQGLAGDNEQFF. CDR3 DNA: TGTGCCTGGAGTCCCCAGGGACTAGCGGGAGACAATGAGCAGTTCTTC. The V call is TRBV30, the J call TRBJ2-1, with TRBD2 identical over 14 bases. Trimming at V came to 2 bases and at J to 5 bases, leaving 5 bases not matched to a gene. The CDR3 is 16 amino acids. CDR1 GTSNPN and CDR2 SVGIG come from the germline V gene (reference sequence).

This clone was observed once. CDR3 protein: CASSPGGGRNNEQFF. CDR3 nucleotide sequence: TGTGCCAGCAGCCCCGGGGGAGGCAGAAACAATGAGCAGTTCTTC. The chain combines TRBV5-4 with TRBJ2-1; D might be TRBD2 (6 bases). Germline V lookup: CDR1 SGHNT, CDR2 YYREEE (reference sequence). V was cut by 4 bases and J by 5 bases, with 16 bases left in between. The CDR3 loop spans 15 amino acids.

The chain uses TRBV7-8 and TRBJ1-2; D is undetermined. V gave up 5 bases and J gave up 8 bases, with 15 bases separating them. The V gene's germline CDR1 is SGHVS and CDR2 FQNEAQ. The CDR3 loop spans 13 amino acids. In DNA form, the CDR3 reads TGTGCCAGCAGCCCCGAAAGGGTCGGGGGCTACACCTTC. The encoded protein is CASSPERVGGYTF.

This chain uses TRBV5-1 with TRBJ2-7; TRBD1 might be the D (6 bases). The CDR3 spans 16 residues. The ends were cut back, 3 bases at V and 1 base at J, with 17 bases in the middle. The germline V gene encodes CDR1 SGHRS and CDR2 YFSETQ. CDR3 amino acids: CASSWDKSIPSYEQYF. Here the CDR3 DNA reads TGCGCCAGCAGCTGGGACAAATCCATCCCTTCCTACGAGCAGTACTTC.

CDR3 nucleotides: TGCGCCAGCAGCCAAGGGTGGGGACAGCTGGGGGAGCAGTACTTC. Amino acids: CASSQGWGQLGEQYF. This chain links TRBV4-1 with TRBJ2-7; 7 nucleotides match TRBD1. The CDR3 is 15 amino acids. The germline gives CDR1 MGHRA, CDR2 YSYEKL. V lost 1 base to trimming and J lost 7 bases; unmatched junction nucleotides: 10.

The V call is TRBV12-5, the J call TRBJ1-2; D is unclear. CDR1 is LGHNT and CDR2 is FRNRAP in the germline V gene. The CDR3 contains 15 residues. V was cut by 1 base and J by 4 bases, with 13 bases left in between. CDR3 nucleotides: TGTGCTAGTGGTTTGGGGGAAACTCAGCGCTATGGCTACACCTTC. It is translated as CASGLGETQRYGYTF.

CDR3: CAWSVSPGPYEQYF. The CDR3 DNA sequence: TGTGCCTGGAGTGTATCCCCGGGTCCCTACGAGCAGTACTTC. The chain carries TRBV30 and TRBJ2-7; D gene uncertain. Trimming took off 0 bases at V and 2 bases at J, with 11 bases between the two ends. The CDR3 covers 14 residues. Germline values: CDR1 GTSNPN, CDR2 SVGIG (reference sequence).

The chain uses TRBV9 and TRBJ2-1, with 7 bases fitting TRBD1. Germline CDR1 SGDLS, CDR2 YYNGEE. This CDR3 is built from 13 residues. Trimming took 7 bases from V and 8 from J; bases not matched to a gene: 9. The CDR3 protein is CASSQGLGDEQFF. In nucleotides, the CDR3 is TGTGCCAGCTCACAGGGGCTCGGGGATGAGCAGTTCTTC.

This rearrangement joins TRBV4-1 to TRBJ2-1; D possibly corresponds to TRBD2 (5 bases). This CDR3 spans 13 amino acids. V was cut by 0 bases and J by 10 bases, with 10 bases left in between. Germline loops: CDR1 MGHRA, CDR2 YSYEKL. The CDR3 reads CASSQDQRREQFF. CDR3 nucleotides: TGCGCCAGCAGCCAAGACCAACGGAGGGAGCAGTTCTTC.

V gene TRBV9 combines with J gene TRBJ1-6, with unresolved D. V gave up 3 bases and J gave up 5 bases, with 18 bases separating them. Germline V gene data show CDR1 as SGDLS and CDR2 as YYNGEE. This CDR3 is 17 amino acids long. The CDR3 here is CASSDPPGRKDNSPLHF. The CDR3 nucleotides read TGTGCCAGCAGCGACCCGCCCGGACGTAAAGATAATTCACCCCTCCACTTT.